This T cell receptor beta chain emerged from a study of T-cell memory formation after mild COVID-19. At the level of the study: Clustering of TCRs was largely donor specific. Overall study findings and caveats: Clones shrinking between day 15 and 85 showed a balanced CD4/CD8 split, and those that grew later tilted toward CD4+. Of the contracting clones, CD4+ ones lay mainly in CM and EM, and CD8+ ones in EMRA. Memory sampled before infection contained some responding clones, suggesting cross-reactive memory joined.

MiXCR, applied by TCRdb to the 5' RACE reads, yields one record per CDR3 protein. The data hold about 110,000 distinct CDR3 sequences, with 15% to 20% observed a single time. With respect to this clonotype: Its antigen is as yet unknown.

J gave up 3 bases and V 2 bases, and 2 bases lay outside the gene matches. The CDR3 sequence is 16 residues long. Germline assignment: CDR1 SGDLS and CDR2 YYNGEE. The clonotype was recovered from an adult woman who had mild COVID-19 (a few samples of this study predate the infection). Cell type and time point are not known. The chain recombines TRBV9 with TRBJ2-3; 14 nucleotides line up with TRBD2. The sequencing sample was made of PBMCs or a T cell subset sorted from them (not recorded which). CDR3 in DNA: TGTGCCAGCAGCGTCGGGACTAGCGGGGGTACAGATACGCAGTATTTT. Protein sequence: CASSVGTSGGTDTQYF.